This T cell receptor beta chain came from a study of T cells in Graves' hyperthyroidism and ophthalmopathy (dated 2019 in TCRdb). Regarding the study in general: Peripheral blood samples were taken at initial diagnosis, before any treatment was given. For training and testing, the 110 or so patients in the discovery cohort were randomly divided in a 7:3 ratio. Whether ophthalmopathy could be predicted prospectively was tested in an independent validation cohort made up of about 20 hyperthyroidism patients plus 17 patients who later progressed to ophthalmopathy. Once sampling was done, hyperthyroidism patients were given methimazole at a starting dose of 30 mg daily, whereas ophthalmopathy patients were given high-dose intravenous methylprednisolone. To identify TCR V-J signatures that set the groups apart, the researchers used a discovery cohort of 100 patients, made up of some 41 with Graves' ophthalmopathy and 57 with stable Graves' hyperthyroidism. The paper describes TCR Vbeta CDR3 sequencing of roughly 130 peripheral blood samples, made up of 43 ophthalmopathy patients, around 78 hyperthyroidism patients and 17 progressor patients. Thyroid tissue and blood T-cell repertoires from six Graves' hyperthyroidism patients were also compared in the study. Broader findings and caveats from the paper: A 13 V-J signature model separated ophthalmopathy from stable hyperthyroidism, with approximately 86% sensitivity and 81.08% specificity in cross-validation and 80%/75% in testing. In validation, the model predicted progression to ophthalmopathy with approximately 70% sensitivity and over 72% specificity, a median of about 6.7 months before onset. Most expanded thyroid clonotypes (frequency above 0.001) were also found in blood, which suggests that blood repertoires may mirror thyroid immune responses. Sample size was not statistically predetermined, and investigators were not blinded to group allocation.

The TCR beta CDR3 regions were amplified from the RNA transcripts. The TCR CDR3 was subjected to a first round of RT-PCR using the HTBI primer set and the Qiagen OneStep RT-PCR kit. Libraries were constructed in a second round of multiplex PCR, after which size selection and purification were performed. Libraries were sequenced paired-end with 100 bp reads on an Illumina HiSeq2000. The original methods were these. Raw data were processed with SOAPnuke, discarding reads with adapters, uncalled bases, mean Phred below 15, or no exact constant-primer or identifier match. High-quality paired reads were merged using COPE v1.2.5, and each unique nucleotide sequence was defined as a clonotype. MiTCR v1.1 was used to align the clonotypes against IMGT TRBV, TRBD and TRBJ reference segments. The analysis included only V-J combinations with a frequency above 0.0001, which together covered around 99% of the repertoires. The TCS score was defined as F50 (clonal expansion) divided by E x V (chaos), with BLOSUM62-based TCRdist calculated between CDR3 peptides within each V-J. Welch's t-statistics and random forest reduced roughly 500 V-J features to 13, which were used in a naive Bayes classifier (R e1071). TCRdb reran the public reads through fastp at Q25 and MiXCR, keeping productive beta chains. Rows matching on CDR3 protein sequence are summarized as one entry with the most common DNA and genes. The V and J calls and clone size are TCRdb's, not the authors'. This sample is represented by around 260,000 distinct CDR3 sequences; 25% to 30% of them were singletons. About 25% of the sample is in the top ten clones.

Ten or more counts support this clonotype. Its antigen is still unknown. Base qualities are not recorded, but no much larger clone differs from it by a single base. CDR3 length: 13 amino acids, cysteine to phenylalanine. Only CDR3 DNA is held: 39 bases, read in frame from base 1. The germline V gene (reference sequence) sets CDR1 to GTSNPN and CDR2 to SVGIG. The junction shows trimming of 4 bases on V and 1 base on J, plus 11 bases between the germline ends. Hyperthyroidism patients were newly diagnosed, had a disease duration of under 2 months, and were aged 18 to 65 years. Any patient with an uncontrolled infection, another autoimmune disease, pregnancy or lactation was excluded. Diagnoses relied on clinical symptoms, serum thyroxine and TRAb, thyroid ultrasound and orbital computed tomography. Blood from progressor patients was drawn when they were first diagnosed with hyperthyroidism, before any ophthalmopathy symptoms appeared. Ficoll-Paque density gradient centrifugation was used to isolate PBMCs from about 10 ml of fresh peripheral blood. Progressor patients were defined as those initially diagnosed with Graves' hyperthyroidism in whom ophthalmopathy developed during follow-up. Trizol reagent was used to extract total RNA, and RNA quality was then checked on an Agilent 2100 Bioanalyzer.

This receptor was obtained from a man between 40 and 49 years old with Graves' hyperthyroidism that later progressed to Graves' ophthalmopathy. This chain is built from TRBV30 and TRBJ2-7; a tentative D match to TRBD1 spans 6 bases. The material sequenced was blood. This receptor carries the CDR3 CAWTQGSSYEQYF. The nucleotide sequence is given as TGTGCCTGGACCCAGGGGTCATCCTACGAGCAGTACTTC.